Sequencing of this TCR beta chain was carried out in a study of CD8 T cells in Susac syndrome. Study information: Clinical remission applied to under 10 sequenced Susac syndrome patients, and roughly 6 had active disease. Patients with Susac syndrome, at blood draw, were therapy-naive, on corticosteroids, or on intravenous immunoglobulin alone.

After extraction with the RNeasy kit, about 0.5 to 1 ug of the RNA was reverse transcribed using random hexamers. The TCR beta CDR3 was amplified by immunoSEQ multiplex PCR across 54 Vbeta, 13 Jbeta. TCRdb reprocessed the immunoSEQ multiplex PCR reads with MiXCR, giving one entry per CDR3 protein. The sample consists of tens of thousands of distinct CDR3 sequences, 90% to 95% of them appearing once. About this clonotype: Antigen specificity is unknown.

General study results and limits: The CD4+ T cell repertoires from Susac syndrome exhibited no clonal expansion.

CDR1 and CDR2 from the germline V gene are SGHDT and YYEEEE. This CDR3 has 13 residues. With V trimmed by 1 base and J by 9 bases, 0 bases remained unmatched. Sequences were obtained from CD4+ T cells from PBMCs. V gene TRBV5-6 combines with J gene TRBJ1-6, with 8 bases identical to TRBD1. This TCR was recovered from a human donor with Susac syndrome. The CDR3 DNA is TGTGCCAGCAGCTTGACAGGGGGTTCACCCCTCCACTTT. Amino acid sequence: CASSLTGGSPLHF.